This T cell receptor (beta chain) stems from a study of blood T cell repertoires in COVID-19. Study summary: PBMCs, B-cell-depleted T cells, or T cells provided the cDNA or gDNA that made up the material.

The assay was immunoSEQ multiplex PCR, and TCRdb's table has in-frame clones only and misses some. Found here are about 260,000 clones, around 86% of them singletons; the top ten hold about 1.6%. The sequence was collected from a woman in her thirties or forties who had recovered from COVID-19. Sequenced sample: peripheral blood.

The CDR3 DNA sequence: TGTGCCATCAGTGGAGTGCGGGGTGACTACGAGCAGTACTTC. This sequence encodes CAISGVRGDYEQYF. This chain connects TRBV10-3 to TRBJ2-7; maybe TRBD2 (6 bases). This CDR3 comprises 14 residues. With 4 bases removed from V and 3 bases from J, the gap between germline ends came to 13 bases. Per germline, CDR1 ENHRY and CDR2 SYGVKD.